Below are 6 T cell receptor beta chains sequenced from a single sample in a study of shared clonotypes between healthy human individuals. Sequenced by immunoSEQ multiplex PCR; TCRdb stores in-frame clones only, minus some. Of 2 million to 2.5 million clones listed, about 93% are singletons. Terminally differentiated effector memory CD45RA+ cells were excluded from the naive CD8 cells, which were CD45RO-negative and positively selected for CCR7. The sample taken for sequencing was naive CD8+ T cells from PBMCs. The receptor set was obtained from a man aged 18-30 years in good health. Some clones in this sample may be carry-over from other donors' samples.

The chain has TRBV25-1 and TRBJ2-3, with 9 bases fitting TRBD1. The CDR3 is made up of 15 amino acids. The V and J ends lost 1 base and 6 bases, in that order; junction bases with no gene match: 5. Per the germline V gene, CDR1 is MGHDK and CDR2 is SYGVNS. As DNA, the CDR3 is TGTGCCAGCAGTGAATCACAGGGGGCGACGGATACGCAGTATTTT. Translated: CASSESQGATDTQYF.

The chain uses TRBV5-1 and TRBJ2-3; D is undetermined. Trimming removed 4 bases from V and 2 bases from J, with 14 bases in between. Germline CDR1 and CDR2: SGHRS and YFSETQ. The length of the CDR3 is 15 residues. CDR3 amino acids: CASSPYHLNTDTQYF. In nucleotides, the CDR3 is TGCGCCAGCAGCCCCTATCACCTGAACACAGATACGCAGTATTTT.

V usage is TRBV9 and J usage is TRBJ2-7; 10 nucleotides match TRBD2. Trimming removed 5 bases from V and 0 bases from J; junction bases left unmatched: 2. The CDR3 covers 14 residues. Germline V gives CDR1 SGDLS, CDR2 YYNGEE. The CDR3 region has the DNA TGTGCCAGCAGTAGCGGGGGGAGCTCCTACGAGCAGTACTTC. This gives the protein CASSSGGSSYEQYF.

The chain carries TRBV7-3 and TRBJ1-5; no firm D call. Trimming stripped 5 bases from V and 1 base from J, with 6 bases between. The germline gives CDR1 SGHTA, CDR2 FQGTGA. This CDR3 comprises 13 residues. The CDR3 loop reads CASSRGSNQPQHF. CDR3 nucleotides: TGTGCCAGCAGCCGTGGAAGCAATCAGCCCCAGCATTTT.

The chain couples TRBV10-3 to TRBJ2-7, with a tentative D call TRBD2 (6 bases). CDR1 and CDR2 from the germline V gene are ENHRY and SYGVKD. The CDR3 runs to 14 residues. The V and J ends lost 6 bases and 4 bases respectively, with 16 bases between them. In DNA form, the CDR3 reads TGTGCCATCAGGGCTAGCGACAGCCCATACGAGCAGTACTTC. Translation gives CAIRASDSPYEQYF.

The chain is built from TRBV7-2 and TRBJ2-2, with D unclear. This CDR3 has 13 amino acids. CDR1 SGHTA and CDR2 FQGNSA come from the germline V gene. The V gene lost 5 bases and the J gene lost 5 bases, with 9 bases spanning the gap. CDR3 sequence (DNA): TGTGCCAGCAGCCCACGGAAGACCGGGGAGCTGTTTTTT. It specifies CASSPRKTGELFF.